Here is one T cell receptor beta chain with its context. This CDR3 comprises 13 residues. V was pared by 4 bases and J by 4 bases, with 10 bases between. CDR1 is SGHKS and CDR2 is YYEKEE in the germline V gene (reference sequence). This entry belongs to a study of blood T cell repertoires in COVID-19. Profiling relied on immunoSEQ multiplex PCR, and the TCRdb table lists in-frame clones only, not all of them. Here the sample spans 60,000 to 80,000 clones, almost 85% being singletons. The TCR comes from a man aged 50 to 59 with acute or convalescent COVID-19. Specimen: peripheral blood. This chain uses TRBV5-5 with TRBJ2-3; D is possibly TRBD2 (5 bases). The CDR3 region is CASSEDSPDTQYF. The CDR3 DNA follows: TGTGCCAGCAGCGAGGACTCCCCAGATACGCAGTATTTT.